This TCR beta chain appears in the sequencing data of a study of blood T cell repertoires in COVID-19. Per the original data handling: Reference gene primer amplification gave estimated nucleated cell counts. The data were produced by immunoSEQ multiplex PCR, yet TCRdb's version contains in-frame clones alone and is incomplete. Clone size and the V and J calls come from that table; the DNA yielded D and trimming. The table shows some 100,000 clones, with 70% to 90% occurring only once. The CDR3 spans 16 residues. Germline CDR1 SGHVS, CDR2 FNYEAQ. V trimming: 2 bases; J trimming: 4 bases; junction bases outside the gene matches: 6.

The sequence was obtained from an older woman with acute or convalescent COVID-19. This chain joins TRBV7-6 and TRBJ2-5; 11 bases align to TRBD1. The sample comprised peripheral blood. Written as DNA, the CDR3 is TGTGCCAGCAGCTTACTAGCCGGGACAGGGGGAGAGACCCAGTACTTC. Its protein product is CASSLLAGTGGETQYF.